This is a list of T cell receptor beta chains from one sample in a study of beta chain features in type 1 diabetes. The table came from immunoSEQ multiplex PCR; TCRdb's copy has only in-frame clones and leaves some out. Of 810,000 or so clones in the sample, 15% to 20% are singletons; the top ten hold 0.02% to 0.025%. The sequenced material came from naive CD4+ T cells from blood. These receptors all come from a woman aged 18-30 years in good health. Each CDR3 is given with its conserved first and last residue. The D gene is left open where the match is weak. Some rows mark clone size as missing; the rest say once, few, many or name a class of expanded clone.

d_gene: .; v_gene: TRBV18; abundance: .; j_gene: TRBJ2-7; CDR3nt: TGTGCCAGCTCAGCCATGGAGGCCAACGAGCAGTACTTC; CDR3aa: CASSAMEANEQYF
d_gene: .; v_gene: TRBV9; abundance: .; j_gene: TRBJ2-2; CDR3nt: TGTGCCAGCAGCCCCGCGGCGGGCACCGGAGAGCTGTTTTTT; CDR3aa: CASSPAAGTGELFF
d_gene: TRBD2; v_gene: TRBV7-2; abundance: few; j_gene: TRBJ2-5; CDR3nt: TGTGCCAGCAGCTTAGCGCTAGCGGGAGCCGTAAGTCGGTACTTC; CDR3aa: CASSLALAGAVSRYF
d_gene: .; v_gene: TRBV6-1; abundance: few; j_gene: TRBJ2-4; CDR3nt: TGTGCCAGCAGTGAAGCGCAGGCCTTCAAAAACATTCAGTACTTC; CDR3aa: CASSEAQAFKNIQYF
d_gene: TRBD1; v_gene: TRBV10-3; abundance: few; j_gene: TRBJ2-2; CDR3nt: TGTGCCATCAGGACAGGGGGCCCCGGGGAGCTGTTTTTT; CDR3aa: CAIRTGGPGELFF
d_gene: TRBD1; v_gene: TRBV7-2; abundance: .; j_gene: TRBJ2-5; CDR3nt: TGTGCCAGCAGCTTAAGACAGGGTCTGCAGACCCAGTACTTC; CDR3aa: CASSLRQGLQTQYF
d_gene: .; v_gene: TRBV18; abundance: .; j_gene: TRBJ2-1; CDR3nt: TGTGCCAGCTCACCACTTACAGGGTATGTAGACAATGAGCAGTTCTTC; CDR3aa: CASSPLTGYVDNEQFF
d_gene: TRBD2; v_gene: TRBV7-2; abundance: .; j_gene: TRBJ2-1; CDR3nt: TGTGCCAGCAGGGGACTAGCGGGAGTGGGTCATGAGCAGTTCTTC; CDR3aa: CASRGLAGVGHEQFF
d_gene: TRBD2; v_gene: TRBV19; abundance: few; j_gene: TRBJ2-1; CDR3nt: TGTGCCAGTAGTATACTAGCGGGAGGATCCTACAATGAGCAGTTCTTC; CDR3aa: CASSILAGGSYNEQFF
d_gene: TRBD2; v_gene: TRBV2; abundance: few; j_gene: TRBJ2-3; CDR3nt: TGTGCCAGCAGCCCCTCGACTAGCGGGAGTTCAGATACGCAGTATTTT; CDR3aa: CASSPSTSGSSDTQYF
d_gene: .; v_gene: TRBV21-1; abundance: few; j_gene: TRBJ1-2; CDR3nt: TGTGCCAGCAGCAAAACCCCGGGTAACTATGGCTACACCTTC; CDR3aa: CASSKTPGNYGYTF
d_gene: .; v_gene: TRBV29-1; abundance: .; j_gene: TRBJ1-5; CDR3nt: TGCAGCGTTGAGGGCGGGGACGGACAGCCCCAGCATTTT; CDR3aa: CSVEGGDGQPQHF
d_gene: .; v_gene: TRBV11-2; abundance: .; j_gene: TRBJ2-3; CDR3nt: TGTGCCAGCAGCTCCCTGTACTTGGGGGATACGCAGTATTTT; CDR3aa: CASSSLYLGDTQYF
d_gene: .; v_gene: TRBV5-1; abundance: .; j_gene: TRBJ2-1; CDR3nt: TGCGCCAGCAGCTACCGACAGGCGGGATATGAGCAGTTCTTC; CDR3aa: CASSYRQAGYEQFF
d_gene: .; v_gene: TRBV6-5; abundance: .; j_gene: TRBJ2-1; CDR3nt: TGTGCCAGCAGTTACCACGGGGTAAGCTCCTACAATGAGCAGTTCTTC; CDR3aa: CASSYHGVSSYNEQFF
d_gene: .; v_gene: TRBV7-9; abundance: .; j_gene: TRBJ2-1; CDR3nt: TGTGCCAGCAGCTTATGGACCTACCCGTTCTTC; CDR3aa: CASSLWTYPFF
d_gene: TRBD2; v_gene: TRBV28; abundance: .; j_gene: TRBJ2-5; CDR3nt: TGTGCCAGCAGCCGAAACCTAGCGGGATACCAAGAGACCCAGTACTTC; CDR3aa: CASSRNLAGYQETQYF
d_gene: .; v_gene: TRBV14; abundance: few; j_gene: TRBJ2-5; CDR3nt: TGTGCCAGCAGCCAAGAAGGGTGGAGAAAACAAGAGACCCAGTACTTC; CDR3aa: CASSQEGWRKQETQYF
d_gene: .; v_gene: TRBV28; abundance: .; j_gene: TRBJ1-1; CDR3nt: TGTGCCAGCAGTCCTAAGCAGGGTACGACACGTGAAGCTTTCTTT; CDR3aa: CASSPKQGTTREAFF
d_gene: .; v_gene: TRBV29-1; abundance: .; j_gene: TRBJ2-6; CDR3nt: TGCAGCGTTGATTCTACTGGGGCCAACGTCCTGACTTTC; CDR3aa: CSVDSTGANVLTF
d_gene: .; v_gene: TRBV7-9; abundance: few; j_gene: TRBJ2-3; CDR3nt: TGTGCCAGCAGCCCAAATACAGATACGCAGTATTTT; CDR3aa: CASSPNTDTQYF
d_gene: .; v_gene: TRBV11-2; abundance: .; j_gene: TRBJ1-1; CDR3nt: TGTGCCAGCAGCTTAGTGGGCAGGGAGAGGAAAGCTTTCTTT; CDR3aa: CASSLVGRERKAFF
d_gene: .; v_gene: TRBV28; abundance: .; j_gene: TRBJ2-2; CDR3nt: TGTGCCAGCACTCGGACGAACACCGGGGAGCTGTTTTTT; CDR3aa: CASTRTNTGELFF
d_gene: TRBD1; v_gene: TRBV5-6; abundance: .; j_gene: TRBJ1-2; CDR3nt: TGTGCCAGCAGCACCGGACAGGTTTGGGGCTACACCTTC; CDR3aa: CASSTGQVWGYTF
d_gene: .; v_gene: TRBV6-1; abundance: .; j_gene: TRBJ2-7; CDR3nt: TGTGCCAGCAGTACAGGTAGCTCCTACGAGCAGTACTTC; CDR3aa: CASSTGSSYEQYF
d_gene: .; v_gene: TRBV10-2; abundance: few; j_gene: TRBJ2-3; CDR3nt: TGCGCCAGCAGTGAACCACTGGGGGATACGCAGTATTTT; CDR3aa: CASSEPLGDTQYF
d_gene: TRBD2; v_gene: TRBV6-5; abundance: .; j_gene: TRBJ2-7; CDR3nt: TGTGCCAGCAGCCGGACTAGCGGGAGCGAGCAGTACTTC; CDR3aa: CASSRTSGSEQYF
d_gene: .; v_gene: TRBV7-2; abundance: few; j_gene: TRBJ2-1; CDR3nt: TGTGCCAGCAGCTTCCTGAATGAGCAGTTCTTC; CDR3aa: CASSFLNEQFF
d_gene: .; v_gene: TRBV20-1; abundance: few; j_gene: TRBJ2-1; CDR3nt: TGCAGTGCTATGACTGGCAATGAGCAGTTCTTC; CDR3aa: CSAMTGNEQFF
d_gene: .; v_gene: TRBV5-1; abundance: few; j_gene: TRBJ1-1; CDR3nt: TGCGCCAGCAGCCTTCCGACCGAGGAGGCTTTCTTT; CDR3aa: CASSLPTEEAFF
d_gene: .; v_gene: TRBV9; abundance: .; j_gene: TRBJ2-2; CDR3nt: TGTGCCAGCAGCGTAGAGGTCAGGGTCGGCACCGGGGAGCTGTTTTTT; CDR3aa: CASSVEVRVGTGELFF
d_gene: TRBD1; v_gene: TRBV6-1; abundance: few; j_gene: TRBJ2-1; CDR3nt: TGTGCCAGCAGAGAACAGGGGGCCTCCTACAATGAGCAGTTCTTC; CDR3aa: CASREQGASYNEQFF
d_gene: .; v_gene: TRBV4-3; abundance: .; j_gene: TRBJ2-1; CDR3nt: TGCGCCAGCAGCCAAGATCTGGGCAATGAGCAGTTCTTC; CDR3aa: CASSQDLGNEQFF
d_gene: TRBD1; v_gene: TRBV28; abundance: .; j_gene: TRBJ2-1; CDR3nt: TGTGCCAGCAAGGCACCGGGACAGGGCCTTGCCGAGCATTTCTTC; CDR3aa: CASKAPGQGLAEHFF
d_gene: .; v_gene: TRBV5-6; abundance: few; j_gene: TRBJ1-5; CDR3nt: TGTGCCAGCAGCAAGAACAGGGATCAGCCCCAGCATTTT; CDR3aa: CASSKNRDQPQHF
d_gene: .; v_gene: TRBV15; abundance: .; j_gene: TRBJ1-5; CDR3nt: TGTGCCACCAGCAGAGATCCAGGTCAGGCGGATAGCAATCAGCCCCAGCATTTT; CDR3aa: CATSRDPGQADSNQPQHF
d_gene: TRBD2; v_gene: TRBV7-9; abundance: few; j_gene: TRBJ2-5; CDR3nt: TGTGCCAGCAGCAAGACCGCCAGGATGGCTAGCGGACAAGAGACCCAGTACTTC; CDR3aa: CASSKTARMASGQETQYF
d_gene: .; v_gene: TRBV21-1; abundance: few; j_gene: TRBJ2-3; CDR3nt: TGTGCCAGCAGCACGCTCCGACAGGGTAGAAATACCACAGATACGCAGTATTTT; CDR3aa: CASSTLRQGRNTTDTQYF
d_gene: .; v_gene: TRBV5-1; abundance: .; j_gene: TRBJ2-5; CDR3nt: TGCGCCAGCAGCTTGGGACTCCACCCGGAGACCCAGTACTTC; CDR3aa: CASSLGLHPETQYF
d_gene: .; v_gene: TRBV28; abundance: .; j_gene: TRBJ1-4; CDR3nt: TGTGCCAGCACTTCGCCCGCCCTTGGGGCGGAAAAACTGTTTTTT; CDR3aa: CASTSPALGAEKLFF
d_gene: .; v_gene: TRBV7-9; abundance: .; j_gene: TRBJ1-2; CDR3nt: TGTGCCAGCAGCTTTATCAAGGACTATGGCTACACCTTC; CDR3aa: CASSFIKDYGYTF
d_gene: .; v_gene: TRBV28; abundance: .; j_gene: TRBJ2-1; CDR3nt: TGTGCCACCCACCCACCTCCCTACAATGAGCAGTTCTTC; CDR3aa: CATHPPPYNEQFF
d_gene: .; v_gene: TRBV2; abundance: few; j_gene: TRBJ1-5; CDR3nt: TGTGCCAGCAGTGAAGCTCCAGGTCAGCCCCAGCATTTT; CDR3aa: CASSEAPGQPQHF
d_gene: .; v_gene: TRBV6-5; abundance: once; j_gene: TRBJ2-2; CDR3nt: TGTGCCAGCAGTTACTCGAGTTCCGGCCCCGGGGAGCTGTTTTTT; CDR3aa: CASSYSSSGPGELFF
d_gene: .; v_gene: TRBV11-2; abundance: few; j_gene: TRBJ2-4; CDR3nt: TGTGCCAGCAGCTTAGTGGGAACCAAAAACATTCAGTACTTC; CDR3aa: CASSLVGTKNIQYF
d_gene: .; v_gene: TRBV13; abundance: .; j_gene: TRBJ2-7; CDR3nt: TGTGCCAGCAGCCCCGCCCCAGGCCCCTACGAGCAGTACTTC; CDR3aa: CASSPAPGPYEQYF
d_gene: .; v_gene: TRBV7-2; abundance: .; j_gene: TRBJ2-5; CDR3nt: TGTGCCAGCAGCCGGCTCGCGTACCTTGAGACCCAGTACTTC; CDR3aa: CASSRLAYLETQYF
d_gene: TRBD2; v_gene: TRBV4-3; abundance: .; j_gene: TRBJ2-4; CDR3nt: TGCGCCAGCAGCCAAGATCCGGCGGGAGGGCCGGACTTCATTCAGTACTTC; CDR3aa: CASSQDPAGGPDFIQYF
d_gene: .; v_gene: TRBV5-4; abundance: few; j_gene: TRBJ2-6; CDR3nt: TGTGCCAGCACCCTAGGGGGACATCCCTCTGGGGCCAACGTCCTGACTTTC; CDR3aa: CASTLGGHPSGANVLTF
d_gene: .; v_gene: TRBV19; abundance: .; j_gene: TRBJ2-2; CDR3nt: TGTGCCAGTAGTCGGAAAACCCTATCCCCCGGGGAGCTGTTTTTT; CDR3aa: CASSRKTLSPGELFF
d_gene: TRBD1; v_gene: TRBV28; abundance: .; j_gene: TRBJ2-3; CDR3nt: TGTGCCAGCAGTTCCCATAGACAGGGTTCATATACGCAGTATTTT; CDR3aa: CASSSHRQGSYTQYF
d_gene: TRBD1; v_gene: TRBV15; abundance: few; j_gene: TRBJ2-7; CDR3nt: TGTGCCACCAGCCGGACAGGGAACGAGCAGTACTTC; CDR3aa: CATSRTGNEQYF
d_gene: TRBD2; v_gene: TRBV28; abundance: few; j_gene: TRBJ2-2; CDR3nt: TGTGCCAGCAGTTACGGACTAGCGGGAGTTTCCGGCGGGGAGCTGTTTTTT; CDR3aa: CASSYGLAGVSGGELFF